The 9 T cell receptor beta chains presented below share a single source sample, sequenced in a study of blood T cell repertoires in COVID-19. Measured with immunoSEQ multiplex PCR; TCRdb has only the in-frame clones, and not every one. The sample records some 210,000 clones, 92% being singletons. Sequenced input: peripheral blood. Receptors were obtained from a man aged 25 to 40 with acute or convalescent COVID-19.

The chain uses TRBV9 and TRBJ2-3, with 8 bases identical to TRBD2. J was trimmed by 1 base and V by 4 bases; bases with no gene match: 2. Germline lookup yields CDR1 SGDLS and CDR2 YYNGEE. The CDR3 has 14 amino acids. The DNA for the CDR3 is TGTGCCAGCAGCCCGACTAGCGGCACAGATACGCAGTATTTT. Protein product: CASSPTSGTDTQYF.

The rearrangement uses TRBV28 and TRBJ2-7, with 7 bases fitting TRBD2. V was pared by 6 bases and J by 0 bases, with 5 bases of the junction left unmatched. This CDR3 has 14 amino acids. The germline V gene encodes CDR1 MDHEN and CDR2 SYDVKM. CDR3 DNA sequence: TGTGCCAGCAGGATCGGGGGGAACTCCTACGAGCAGTACTTC. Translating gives CASRIGGNSYEQYF.

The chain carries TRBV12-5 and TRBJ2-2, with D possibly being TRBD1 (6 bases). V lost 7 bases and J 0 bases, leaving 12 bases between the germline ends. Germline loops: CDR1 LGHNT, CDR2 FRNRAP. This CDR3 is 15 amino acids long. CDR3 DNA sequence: TGTGCTAGTGCCACAGGGTCGACGAACACCGGGGAGCTGTTTTTT. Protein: CASATGSTNTGELFF.

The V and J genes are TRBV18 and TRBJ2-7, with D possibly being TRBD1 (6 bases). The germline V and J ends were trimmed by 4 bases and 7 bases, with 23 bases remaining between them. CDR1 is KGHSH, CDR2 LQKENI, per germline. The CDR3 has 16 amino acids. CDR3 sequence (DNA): TGTGCCAGCTCACTAGCTGTGGGGGCCGCCTCGGGGGAGCAGTACTTC. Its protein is CASSLAVGAASGEQYF.

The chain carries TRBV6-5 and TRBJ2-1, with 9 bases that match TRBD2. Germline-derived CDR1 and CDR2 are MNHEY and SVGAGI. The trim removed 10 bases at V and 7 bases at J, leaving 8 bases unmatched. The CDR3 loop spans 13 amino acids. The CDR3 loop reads CANSPAGGNEQFF. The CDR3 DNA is TGTGCCAATTCTCCGGCGGGAGGGAATGAGCAGTTCTTC.

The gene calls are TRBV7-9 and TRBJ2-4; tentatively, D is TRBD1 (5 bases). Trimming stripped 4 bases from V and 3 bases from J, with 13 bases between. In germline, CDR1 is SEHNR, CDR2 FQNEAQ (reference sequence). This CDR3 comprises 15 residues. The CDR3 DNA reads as TGTGCCAGCAGCTCACTTGTCGGACACAAAAACATTCAGTACTTC. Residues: CASSSLVGHKNIQYF.

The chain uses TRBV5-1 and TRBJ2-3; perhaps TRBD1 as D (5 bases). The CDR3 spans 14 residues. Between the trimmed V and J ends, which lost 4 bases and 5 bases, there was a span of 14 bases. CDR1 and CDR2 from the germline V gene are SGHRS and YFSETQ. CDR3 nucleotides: TGCGCCAGCAGCCGACAGCGCCTGGGAGATACGCAGTATTTT. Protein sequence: CASSRQRLGDTQYF.

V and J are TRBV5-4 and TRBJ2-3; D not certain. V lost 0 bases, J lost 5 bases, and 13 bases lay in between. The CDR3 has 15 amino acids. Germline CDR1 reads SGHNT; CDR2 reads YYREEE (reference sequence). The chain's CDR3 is CASSLEPGTRDTQYF. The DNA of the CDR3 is TGTGCCAGCAGCTTGGAGCCGGGTACGAGAGATACGCAGTATTTT. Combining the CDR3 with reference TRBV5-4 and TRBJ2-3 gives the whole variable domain ETGVTQSPTHLIKTRGQQVTLRCSSQSGHNTVSWYQQALGQGPQFIFQYYREEENGRGNFPPRFSGLQFPNYSSELNVNALELDDSALYLCASSLEPGTRDTQYFGPGTRLTVL.

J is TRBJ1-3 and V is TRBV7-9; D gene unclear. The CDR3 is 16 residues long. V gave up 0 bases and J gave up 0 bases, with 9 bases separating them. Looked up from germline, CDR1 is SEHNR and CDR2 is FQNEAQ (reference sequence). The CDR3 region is CASSLAAGYSGNTIYF. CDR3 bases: TGTGCCAGCAGCTTAGCCGCGGGATACTCTGGAAACACCATATATTTT.